Below are 10 T cell receptor beta chains sequenced from a single sample in a study of T cells in women clearing cervical HPV infection. Sequencing used immunoSEQ multiplex PCR; TCRdb keeps in-frame clones, though not all of them. The table lists under 35,000 clones. Sequencing was done on a sample of blood buffy coat. All receptors come from a woman between 18 and 70 years old with a cervical HPV16 infection that either progressed to CIN3+ or cleared (not recorded which).

Concerning this clone itself: The CDR3 end lies 3 residues beyond the end of the read and is filled in from the germline J gene. The V and J genes are TRBV30 and TRBJ2-7; 8 nucleotides agree with TRBD2. With 0 bases clipped from V and 2 bases from J, the junction kept 3 bases outside the gene matches. The CDR3 runs to 14 residues. The germline gives CDR1 GTSNPN, CDR2 SVGIG (reference sequence). The part of the CDR3 DNA that was read is TGTGCCTGGAGTGTATTAGCGGGACCCTACGAG. Residues: CAWSVLAGPYE. The whole CDR3 protein reads CAWSVLAGPYEQYF.

A note on this clone: The sequence runs out 3 residues before the end of the CDR3; the remainder is reconstructed from the germline J gene. The chain carries TRBV20-1 and TRBJ1-4; 10 bases match TRBD1. CDR1 is DFQATT, CDR2 SNEGSKA, per germline (reference sequence). The CDR3 runs to 15 residues. The trim removed 6 bases at V and 5 bases at J, leaving 9 bases unmatched. The CDR3 bases that were read are TGCAGTGCATCAAACTGGGGACAGGGGAATGAAAAA. As protein: CSASNWGQGNEK. The whole CDR3 sequence reads CSASNWGQGNEKLFF.

A note on this clone: The read ends 3 residues before the CDR3 terminus; that terminus is restored from the germline J gene. The chain links TRBV5-1 to TRBJ2-5; TRBD1 matches at 7 bases. V gave up 1 base and J gave up 5 bases; unmatched junction bases: 2. CDR3 length: 13 residues. Germline lookup yields CDR1 SGHRS and CDR2 YFSETQ. The sequenced part of the CDR3 DNA is TGCGCCAGCAGCTTGACAGGGGAGGAGACC. Protein product: CASSLTGEET. The CDR3 as a whole reads CASSLTGEETQYF.

With regard to this clone: The CDR3 goes on 3 residues after the read ends, and that part is filled in from the germline J gene. The V gene is TRBV2, the J gene TRBJ2-3; D not resolved. V was cut by 1 base and J by 6 bases, with 8 bases left in between. The CDR3 length is 13 residues. The germline gives CDR1 SNHLY, CDR2 FYNNEI. Here the CDR3 reads CASSEVTWDTQYF. CDR3 bases read: TGTGCCAGCAGTGAAGTAACATGGGATACG.

Notes on this clone: The read ends 3 residues shy of where the CDR3 ends; the end is completed using the germline J gene. The chain is built from TRBV5-1 and TRBJ2-7; TRBD1 agrees at 10 bases. V shed 0 bases, J shed 5 bases, and the junction held 2 bases outside the gene matches. The germline CDR1 and CDR2 sequences are SGHRS and YFSETQ. The CDR3 loop spans 14 amino acids. The sequenced CDR3 bases are TGCGCCAGCAGCTTGGGACAGGGGGCCGACGAG. Translating it yields CASSLGQGADE. The whole CDR3 protein reads CASSLGQGADEQYF. Filled out from reference TRBV5-1 and TRBJ2-7, the complete variable domain reads KAGVTQTPRYLIKTRGQQVTLSCSPISGHRSVSWYQQTPGQGLQFLFEYFSETQRNKGNFPGRFSGRQFSNSRSEMNVSTLELGDSALYLCASSLGQGADEQYFGPGTRLTVT.

As to this clone: Read data end 3 residues before the CDR3 end; the end is taken from the germline J gene. The rearrangement uses TRBV20-1 and TRBJ1-2; perhaps TRBD1 as D (6 bases). Deletions cut 4 bases from V and 6 bases from J, with 18 bases between. The CDR3 length is 14 residues. Germline CDR1 reads DFQATT; CDR2 reads SNEGSKA (reference sequence). The CDR3 loop is CSATWRGGSDGYTF. CDR3 bases read: TGCAGTGCTACCTGGCGCGGGGGCTCGGATGGC.

The sequenced part of the CDR3 DNA is TGTGCCAGCAAGGGACACCCCTACAATGAG. Amino acids: CASKGHPYNE. The whole CDR3 sequence is CASKGHPYNEQFF. V gene TRBV2 combines with J gene TRBJ2-1; D perhaps matches TRBD1 (6 bases). The read ends 3 residues before the CDR3 terminus; that terminus is restored from the germline J gene. From germline, CDR1 is SNHLY and CDR2 FYNNEI. The CDR3 runs to 13 residues. Trimming took 7 bases from V and 2 from J, leaving 9 bases between them. The full variable domain, with the rest looked up from reference TRBV2 and TRBJ2-1, is EPEVTQTPSHQVTQMGQEVILRCVPISNHLYFYWYRQILGQKVEFLVSFYNNEISEKSEIFDDQFSVERPDGSNFTLKIRSTKLEDSAMYFCASKGHPYNEQFFGPGTRLTVL.

Regarding this clone: The CDR3 end falls 3 residues outside the read, so it is completed with the germline J gene. The rearrangement links TRBV28 to TRBJ1-4; 7 nucleotides match TRBD1. V was pared by 8 bases and J by 3 bases, with 6 bases of the junction left unmatched. Germline CDR1 reads MDHEN; CDR2 reads SYDVKM. This CDR3 is 14 amino acids long. The CDR3 region is CASFDGTANEKLFF. The CDR3 bases that were read are TGTGCCAGCTTCGACGGGACAGCTAATGAAAAA.

Regarding this clone: Read data end 3 residues before the CDR3 end; the end is taken from the germline J gene. The chain combines TRBV2 with TRBJ2-5; a weak D match, TRBD2 (5 bases). The CDR3 spans 14 residues. Per germline, CDR1 SNHLY and CDR2 FYNNEI. The germline V and J ends were trimmed by 7 bases and 4 bases, with 16 bases remaining between them. The CDR3 sequence is CASTERGSRETQYF. The covered CDR3 bases are TGTGCCAGCACCGAACGGGGTAGTAGAGAGACC.

Regarding this clone: The CDR3 extends 3 residues past the end of the read, so its final part is completed from the germline J gene. V is TRBV6-1 and J is TRBJ1-5, with TRBD1 as a possible D gene (6 bases). Germline CDR1 MNHNS, CDR2 SASEGT. V dropped 6 bases and J dropped 2 bases, with 11 bases sitting between them. The CDR3 contains 14 residues. The CDR3 here is CASRENRGNQPQHF. The CDR3 bases that were read are TGTGCCAGCAGGGAAAACAGGGGCAATCAGCCC.